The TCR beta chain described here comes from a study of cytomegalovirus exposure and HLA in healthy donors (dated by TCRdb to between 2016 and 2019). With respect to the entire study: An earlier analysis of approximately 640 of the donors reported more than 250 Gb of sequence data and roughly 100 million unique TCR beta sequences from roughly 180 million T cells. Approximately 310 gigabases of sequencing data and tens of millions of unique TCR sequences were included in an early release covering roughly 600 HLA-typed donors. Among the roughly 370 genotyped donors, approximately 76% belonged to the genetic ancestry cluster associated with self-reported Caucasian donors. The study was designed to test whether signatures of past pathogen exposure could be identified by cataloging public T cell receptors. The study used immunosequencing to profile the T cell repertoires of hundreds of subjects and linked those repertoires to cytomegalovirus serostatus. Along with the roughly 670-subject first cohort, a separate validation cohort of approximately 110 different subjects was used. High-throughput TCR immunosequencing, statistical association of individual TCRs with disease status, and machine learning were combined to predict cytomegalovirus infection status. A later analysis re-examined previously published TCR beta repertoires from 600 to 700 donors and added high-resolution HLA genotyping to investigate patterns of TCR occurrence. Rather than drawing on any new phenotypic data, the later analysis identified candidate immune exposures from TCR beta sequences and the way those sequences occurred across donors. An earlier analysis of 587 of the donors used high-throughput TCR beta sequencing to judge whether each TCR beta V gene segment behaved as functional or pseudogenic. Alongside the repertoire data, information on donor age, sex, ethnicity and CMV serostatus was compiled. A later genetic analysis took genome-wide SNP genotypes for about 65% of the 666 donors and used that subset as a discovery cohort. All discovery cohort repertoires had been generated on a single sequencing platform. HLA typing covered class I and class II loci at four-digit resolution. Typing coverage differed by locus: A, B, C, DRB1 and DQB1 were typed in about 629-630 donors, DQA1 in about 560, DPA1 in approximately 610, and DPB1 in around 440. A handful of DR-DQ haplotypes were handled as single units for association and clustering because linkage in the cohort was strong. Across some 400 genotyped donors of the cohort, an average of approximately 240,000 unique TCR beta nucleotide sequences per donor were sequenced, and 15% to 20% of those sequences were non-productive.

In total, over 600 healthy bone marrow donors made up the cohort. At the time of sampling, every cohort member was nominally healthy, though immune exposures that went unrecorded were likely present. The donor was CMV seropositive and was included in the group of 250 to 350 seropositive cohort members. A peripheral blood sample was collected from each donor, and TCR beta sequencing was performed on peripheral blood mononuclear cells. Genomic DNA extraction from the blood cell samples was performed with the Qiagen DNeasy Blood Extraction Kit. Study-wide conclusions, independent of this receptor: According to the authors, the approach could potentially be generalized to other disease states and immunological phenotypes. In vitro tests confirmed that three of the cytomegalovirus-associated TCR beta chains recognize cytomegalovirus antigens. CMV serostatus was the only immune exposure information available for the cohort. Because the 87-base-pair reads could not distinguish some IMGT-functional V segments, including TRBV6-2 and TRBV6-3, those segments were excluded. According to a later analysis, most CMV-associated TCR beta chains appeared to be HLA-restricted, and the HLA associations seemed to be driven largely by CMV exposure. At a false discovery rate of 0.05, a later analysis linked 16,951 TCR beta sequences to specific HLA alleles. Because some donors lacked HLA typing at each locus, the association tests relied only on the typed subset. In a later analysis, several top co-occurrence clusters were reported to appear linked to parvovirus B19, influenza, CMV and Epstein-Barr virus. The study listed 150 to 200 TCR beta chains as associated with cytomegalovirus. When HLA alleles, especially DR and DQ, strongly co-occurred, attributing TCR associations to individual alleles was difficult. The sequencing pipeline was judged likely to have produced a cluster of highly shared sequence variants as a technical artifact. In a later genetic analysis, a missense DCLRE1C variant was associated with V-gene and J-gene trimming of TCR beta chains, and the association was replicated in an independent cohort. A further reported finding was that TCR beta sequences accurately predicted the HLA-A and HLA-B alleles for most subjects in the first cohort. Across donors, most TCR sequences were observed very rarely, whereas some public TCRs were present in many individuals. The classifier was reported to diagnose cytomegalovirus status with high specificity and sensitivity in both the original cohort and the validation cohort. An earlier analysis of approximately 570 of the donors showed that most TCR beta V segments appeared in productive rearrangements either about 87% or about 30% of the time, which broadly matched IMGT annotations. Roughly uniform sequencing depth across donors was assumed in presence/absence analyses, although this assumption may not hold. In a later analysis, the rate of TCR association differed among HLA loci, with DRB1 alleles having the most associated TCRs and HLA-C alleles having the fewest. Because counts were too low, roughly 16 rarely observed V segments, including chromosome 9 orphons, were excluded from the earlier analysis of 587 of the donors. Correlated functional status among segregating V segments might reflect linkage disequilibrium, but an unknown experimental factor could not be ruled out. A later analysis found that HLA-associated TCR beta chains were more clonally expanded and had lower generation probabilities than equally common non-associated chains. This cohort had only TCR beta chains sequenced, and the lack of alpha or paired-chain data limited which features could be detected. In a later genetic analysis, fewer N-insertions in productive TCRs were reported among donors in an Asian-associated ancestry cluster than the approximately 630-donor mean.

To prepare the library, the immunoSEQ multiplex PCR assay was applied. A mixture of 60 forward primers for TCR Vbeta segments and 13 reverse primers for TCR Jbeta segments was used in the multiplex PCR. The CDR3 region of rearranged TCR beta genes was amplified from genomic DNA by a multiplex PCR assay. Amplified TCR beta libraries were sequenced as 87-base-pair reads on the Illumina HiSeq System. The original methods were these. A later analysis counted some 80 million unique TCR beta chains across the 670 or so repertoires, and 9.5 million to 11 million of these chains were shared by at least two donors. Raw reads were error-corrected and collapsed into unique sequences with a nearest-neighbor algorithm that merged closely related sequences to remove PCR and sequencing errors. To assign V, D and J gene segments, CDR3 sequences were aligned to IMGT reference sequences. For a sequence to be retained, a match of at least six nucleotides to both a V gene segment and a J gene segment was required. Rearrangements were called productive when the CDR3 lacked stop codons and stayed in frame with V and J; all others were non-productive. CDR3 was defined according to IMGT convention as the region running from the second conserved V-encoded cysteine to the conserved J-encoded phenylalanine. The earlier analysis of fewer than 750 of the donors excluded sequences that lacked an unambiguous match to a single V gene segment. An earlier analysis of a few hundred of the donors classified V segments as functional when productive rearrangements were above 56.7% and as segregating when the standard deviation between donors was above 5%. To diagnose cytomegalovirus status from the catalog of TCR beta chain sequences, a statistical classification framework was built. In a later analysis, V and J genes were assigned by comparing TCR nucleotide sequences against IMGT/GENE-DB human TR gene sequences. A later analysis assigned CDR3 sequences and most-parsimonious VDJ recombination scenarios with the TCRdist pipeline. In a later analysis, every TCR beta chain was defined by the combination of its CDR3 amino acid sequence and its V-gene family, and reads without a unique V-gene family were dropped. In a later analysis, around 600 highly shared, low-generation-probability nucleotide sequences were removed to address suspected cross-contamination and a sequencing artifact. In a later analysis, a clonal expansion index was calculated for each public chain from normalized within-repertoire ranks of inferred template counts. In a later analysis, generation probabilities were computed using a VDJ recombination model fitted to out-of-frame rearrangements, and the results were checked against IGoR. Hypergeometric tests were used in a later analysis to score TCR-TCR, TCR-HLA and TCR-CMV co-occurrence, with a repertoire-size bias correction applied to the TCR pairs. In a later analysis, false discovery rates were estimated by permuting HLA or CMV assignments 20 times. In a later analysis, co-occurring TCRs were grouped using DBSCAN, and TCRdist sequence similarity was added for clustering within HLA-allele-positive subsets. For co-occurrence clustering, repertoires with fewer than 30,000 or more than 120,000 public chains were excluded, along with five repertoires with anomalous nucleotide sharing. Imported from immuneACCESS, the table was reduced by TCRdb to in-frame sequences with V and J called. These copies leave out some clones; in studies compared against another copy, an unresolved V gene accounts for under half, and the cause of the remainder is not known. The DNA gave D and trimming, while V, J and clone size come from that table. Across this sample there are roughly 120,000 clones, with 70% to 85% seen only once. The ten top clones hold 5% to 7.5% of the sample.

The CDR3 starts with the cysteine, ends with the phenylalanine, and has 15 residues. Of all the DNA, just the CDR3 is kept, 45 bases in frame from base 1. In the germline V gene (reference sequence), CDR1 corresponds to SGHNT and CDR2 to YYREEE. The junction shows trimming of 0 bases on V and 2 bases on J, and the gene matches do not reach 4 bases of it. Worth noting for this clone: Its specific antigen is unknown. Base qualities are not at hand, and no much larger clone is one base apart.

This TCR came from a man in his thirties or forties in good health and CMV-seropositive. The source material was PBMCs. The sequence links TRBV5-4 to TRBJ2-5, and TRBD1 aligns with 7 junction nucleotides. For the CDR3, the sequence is CASSLGGQEQETQYF. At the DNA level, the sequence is TGTGCCAGCAGCTTGGGTGGACAGGAGCAAGAGACCCAGTACTTC.